The clone carrying this T cell receptor (beta chain) has just a few counts. The sample is drawn from a study of blood T cell repertoires in COVID-19. At the level of the study: COVID-19 samples, acute and convalescent, were from the United States, Italy and Spain. Sample material is recorded as cDNA or gDNA derived from T cells, B-cell-depleted T cells, or PBMCs.

Per the authors' pipeline: Using reference gene primer amplification, nucleated cell counts were estimated. The protocol was immunoSEQ multiplex PCR, while the TCRdb copy is restricted to in-frame clones and leaves out a portion. Clonal size and the V and J genes are those of that table, whereas D and trimming came from the DNA. The sample lists a few hundred thousand clones; roughly 84% were seen once. The sample consisted of peripheral blood. The TCR was taken from a woman between 18 and 30 years old with acute or convalescent COVID-19.

In DNA, the CDR3 is TGCAGCGGCGGGACAGAAGAGACCCAGTACTTC. Protein sequence: CSGGTEETQYF. This sequence joins TRBV29-1 and TRBJ2-5, with D maybe TRBD1 (7 bases). Looked up from germline, CDR1 is SQVTM and CDR2 is ANQGSEA. This CDR3 has 11 amino acids. V shed 7 bases and J shed 3 bases, with 9 bases lying between them.